These 27 T cell receptor beta chains share one sample of origin, sequenced in a study of T cell responses to AZD1222 COVID-19 vaccine. Repertoires were generated with immunoSEQ multiplex PCR, while TCRdb's copy carries only in-frame clones and drops some. The sample shows approximately 92,000 clones, roughly 93% of them seen only once. Specimen: peripheral blood, collected on day 0 of AZD1222 vaccination. These receptors all come from an adult in good health.

The rearrangement uses TRBV12-3 or TRBV12-4 and TRBJ1-5; D not certain. Trimming cost V 5 bases and J 5 bases, with 10 bases left between them. This CDR3 has 13 residues. The CDR3 DNA follows: TGTGCCAGCAGTCCGGCAGGTCATCAGCCCCAGCATTTT. Translated, it gives CASSPAGHQPQHF.

J is TRBJ1-2 and V is TRBV28; 7 bases are shared with TRBD1. Trimming cost V 6 bases and J 6 bases; bases outside gene matches: 7. This CDR3 has 13 amino acids. Germline V CDR1 and CDR2: MDHEN, SYDVKM. CDR3 coding DNA: TGTGCCAGCAGAGGACAGGCGTCGGATGGCTACACCTTC. Protein product: CASRGQASDGYTF.

The J gene is TRBJ1-5, the V gene TRBV19; D uncertain. V shed 3 bases and J shed 7 bases, with 10 bases lying between them. There are 13 residues in the CDR3. Germline lookup yields CDR1 LNHDA and CDR2 SQIVND (reference sequence). The DNA for the CDR3 is TGTGCCAGTAGTATTGCCGGGTTACAGCCCCAGCATTTT. Its translation is CASSIAGLQPQHF.

V and J are TRBV28 and TRBJ1-1; D perhaps matches TRBD1 (5 bases). CDR3 size: 17 residues. Germline CDR1 and CDR2: MDHEN and SYDVKM. V shed 6 bases and J shed 0 bases, with 20 bases lying between them. CDR3 nucleotide sequence: TGTGCCAGCAGGACCGGGGGGTCAGGGATCATGAACACTGAAGCTTTCTTT. It yields the protein CASRTGGSGIMNTEAFF.

V is TRBV21-1 and J is TRBJ1-2. TRBV21-1 is termed a pseudogene. The CDR3 consists of 14 residues. CDR3 region: CASSKALVFSGYTF. In nucleotides, the CDR3 is TGTGCCAGCAGCAAAGCGCTAGTTTTTAGCGGCTACACCTTC.

The rearrangement joins TRBV4-1 to TRBJ1-4; D call uncertain. Germline V gene lookup returns CDR1 MGHRA and CDR2 YSYEKL. CDR3 size: 14 residues. V was cut by 2 bases and J by 7 bases, with 11 bases left in between. CDR3 nucleotides: TGCGCCAGCAGCCAACGGGGAACGGGTGAAAAACTGTTTTTT. This gives the protein CASSQRGTGEKLFF.

This chain uses TRBV7-6 with TRBJ2-7; 7 bases fit TRBD1. The J segment lost 5 bases and the V segment lost 4 bases, leaving 2 bases of the junction unmatched. Germline loops: CDR1 SGHVS, CDR2 FNYEAQ. This CDR3 has 12 residues. CDR3: CASSSTGNEQYF. CDR3 coding DNA: TGTGCCAGCAGCTCGACAGGGAACGAGCAGTACTTC.

This clone appeared a few times. The V and J genes are TRBV6-1 and TRBJ1-5; 9 bases are a match to TRBD1. J gave up 3 bases and V 2 bases, and 5 bases lay outside the gene matches. The CDR3 totals 16 residues. Germline V gene data show CDR1 as MNHNS and CDR2 as SASEGT. DNA for the CDR3: TGTGCCAGCAGTGAAAAAGGGACAGGGTACAATCAGCCCCAGCATTTT. Protein: CASSEKGTGYNQPQHF.

V gene TRBV5-5 combines with J gene TRBJ2-3; TRBD1 agrees at 9 bases. The CDR3 is made up of 15 amino acids. Germline CDR1 SGHKS, CDR2 YYEKEE (reference sequence). The V and J ends lost 6 bases and 3 bases, in that order; junction bases with no gene match: 8. The CDR3, as DNA: TGTGCCAGCATCCCGGGGACAGGGCATACAGATACGCAGTATTTT. Protein product: CASIPGTGHTDTQYF.

The genes are TRBV30 and TRBJ1-2; 7 bases align to TRBD1. Germline CDR1 GTSNPN, CDR2 SVGIG (reference sequence). The CDR3 is made up of 13 amino acids. Unmatched junction bases numbered 6, after V lost 3 bases and J lost 5 bases. The CDR3 region has the DNA TGTGCCTGGAGGCAGGGGGGTGGTTATGGCTACACCTTC. The encoded protein is CAWRQGGGYGYTF.

The chain combines TRBV2 with TRBJ2-3; unclear D gene. This CDR3 contains 13 residues. Germline V CDR1 and CDR2: SNHLY, FYNNEI. Between the trimmed V and J ends, which lost 6 bases and 1 base, there was a span of 8 bases. The CDR3 sequence is CASSSLGTDTQYF. CDR3 bases: TGTGCCAGCAGCTCGCTGGGCACAGATACGCAGTATTTT.

The chain combines TRBV7-2 with TRBJ1-2; weak D call: TRBD1 (5 bases). Trimming removed 1 base from V and 8 bases from J, with 17 bases in between. Germline CDR1 is SGHTA and CDR2 is FQGNSA. The CDR3 totals 15 residues. CDR3 coding DNA: TGTGCCAGCAGCTTAGGGGGGTATAGGGGAGGAGGCTACACCTTC. Amino acid sequence: CASSLGGYRGGGYTF.

The chain has TRBV19 and TRBJ1-1, with D perhaps matching TRBD1 (6 bases). The CDR3 sequence is 12 residues long. Germline loops: CDR1 LNHDA, CDR2 SQIVND (reference sequence). The V and J ends lost 7 bases and 5 bases respectively, with 11 bases between them. This CDR3 is CASTYRETEAFF. CDR3 coding DNA: TGTGCCAGTACTTACAGGGAGACTGAAGCTTTCTTT.

The chain is built from TRBV18 and TRBJ2-1; D is undetermined. Germline CDR1 is KGHSH and CDR2 is LQKENI. Trimming cost V 1 base and J 2 bases, with 9 bases left between them. CDR3 size: 15 residues. DNA of the CDR3: TGTGCCAGCTCACCACTGTGGGGTACCTACAATGAGCAGTTCTTC. It yields the protein CASSPLWGTYNEQFF.

The V call is TRBV11-2, the J call TRBJ2-6; a weak D match, TRBD2 (5 bases). The length of the CDR3 is 13 residues. The V gene's germline CDR1 is SGHAT and CDR2 FQNNGV. V gave up 8 bases and J gave up 9 bases, with 14 bases separating them. As DNA, the CDR3 is TGTGCCAGCGGCCGGTCCGGAGGCAACGTCCTGACTTTC. This translates into CASGRSGGNVLTF.

This clone was detected only once. The chain links TRBV28 to TRBJ2-2; D is unresolved. The CDR3 is 16 residues long. Between the trimmed V and J ends, which lost 4 bases and 4 bases, there was a span of 16 bases. Germline values: CDR1 MDHEN, CDR2 SYDVKM. The CDR3 spells CASSSPGWGSTGELFF. The CDR3 DNA sequence: TGTGCCAGCAGTTCTCCAGGCTGGGGTAGCACCGGGGAGCTGTTTTTT.

The rearrangement uses TRBV19 and TRBJ2-7; the match to TRBD1 covers 9 bases. CDR1 is LNHDA, CDR2 SQIVND, per germline (reference sequence). Unmatched junction bases numbered 9, after V lost 6 bases and J lost 3 bases. This CDR3 spans 15 amino acids. The CDR3, as DNA: TGTGCCAGTAGCTCCCGGGGACAGGGACTCTACGAGCAGTACTTC. As protein: CASSSRGQGLYEQYF.

CDR3 residues: CASSPPPGAETQYF. DNA of the CDR3: TGTGCCAGCTCACCACCCCCGGGGGCAGAGACCCAGTACTTC. The rearrangement joins TRBV18 to TRBJ2-5; D may match TRBD1 or TRBD2 (6 bases each). Trimming stripped 0 bases from V and 4 bases from J, with 9 bases between. The germline gives CDR1 KGHSH, CDR2 LQKENI. This CDR3 has 14 amino acids.

A single count supports this clone. The chain employs TRBV7-2 and TRBJ1-2; 11 bases agree with TRBD1. Germline CDR1 reads SGHTA; CDR2 reads FQGNSA. This CDR3 has 14 residues. V lost 4 bases and J lost 6; bases outside the gene matches: 4. CDR3 nucleotides: TGTGCCAGCAGCTCCGGGACAGGGGGACATGGCTACACCTTC. Its protein product is CASSSGTGGHGYTF.

This clone was detected only a few times. This chain connects TRBV19 to TRBJ1-3; D ambiguous. This CDR3 has 15 amino acids. The ends were cut back, 4 bases at V and 0 bases at J, with 10 bases in the middle. Germline CDR1 is LNHDA and CDR2 is SQIVND (reference sequence). For the CDR3, the DNA is TGTGCCAGTAGTAGAAACCGCAACTCTGGAAACACCATATATTTT. It yields the protein CASSRNRNSGNTIYF.

The chain joins TRBV10-2 to TRBJ1-3; tentatively, D is TRBD1 (6 bases). The CDR3 runs to 15 residues. V was trimmed by 3 bases and J by 0 bases, leaving 9 bases between them. Germline assignment: CDR1 WSHSY and CDR2 SAAADI. CDR3 loop: CASSDGGGSGNTIYF. In DNA form, the CDR3 reads TGCGCCAGCAGTGACGGAGGGGGCTCTGGAAACACCATATATTTT.

CDR3 region: CASSVEVENTIYF. Here the CDR3 DNA reads TGTGCCAGCAGCGTAGAGGTGGAAAACACCATATATTTT. The chain links TRBV9 to TRBJ1-3; no firm D call. Looked up from germline, CDR1 is SGDLS and CDR2 is YYNGEE. There are 13 residues in the CDR3. The germline V and J ends were trimmed by 0 bases and 6 bases, with 7 bases remaining between them. Supplemented by reference TRBV9 and TRBJ1-3, the full variable domain reads DSGVTQTPKHLITATGQRVTLRCSPRSGDLSVYWYQQSLDQGLQFLIQYYNGEERAKGNILERFSAQQFPDLHSELNLSSLELGDSALYFCASSVEVENTIYFGEGSWLTVV.

V and J are TRBV7-9 and TRBJ2-3; TRBD1 agrees at 10 bases. Germline values: CDR1 SEHNR, CDR2 FQNEAQ (reference sequence). V shed 3 bases, J shed 8 bases, and the junction held 5 bases outside the gene matches. This CDR3 region has 14 residues. CDR3 in amino acids: CASSLGQGLGTQYF. Written as DNA, the CDR3 is TGTGCCAGCAGCTTGGGACAGGGGCTGGGTACGCAGTATTTT.

The chain employs TRBV6-5 and TRBJ1-2; D might be TRBD1 (5 bases). Trimming shortened V by 2 bases and J by 4 bases, and 5 bases separated the two germline ends. CDR3 length: 12 residues. The germline V gene has CDR1 MNHEY and CDR2 SVGAGI. The CDR3 spells CASSYGTYGYTF. CDR3 bases: TGTGCCAGCAGTTACGGGACCTATGGCTACACCTTC.

This chain connects TRBV6-2 or TRBV6-3 to TRBJ2-7; TRBD1 matches at 7 bases. Trimming removed 6 bases from V and 3 bases from J; junction bases left unmatched: 14. The germline gives CDR1 MNHEY, CDR2 SVGEGT. This CDR3 has 16 amino acids. The CDR3 DNA follows: TGTGCCAGCAGCCCATCGACAGGGATACTCTTCTACGAGCAGTACTTC. This translates into CASSPSTGILFYEQYF.

The V and J genes are TRBV11-3 and TRBJ2-1; the match to TRBD1 covers 7 bases. From germline, CDR1 is SGHNT and CDR2 YENEEA. This CDR3 comprises 14 residues. J gave up 4 bases and V 5 bases, and 5 bases lay outside the gene matches. The DNA for the CDR3 is TGTGCCAGCAGCACGGACAGGAGATACAATGAGCAGTTCTTC. Translating it yields CASSTDRRYNEQFF.

The chain has TRBV12-5 and TRBJ1-2; the D gene is possibly TRBD1 (5 bases). Germline assignment: CDR1 LGHNT and CDR2 FRNRAP. The CDR3 is 12 residues long. V lost 5 bases and J 2 bases, leaving 6 bases between the germline ends. CDR3 sequence (DNA): TGTGCTAGTGGTCAGGGAAACTATGGCTACACCTTC. It is translated as CASGQGNYGYTF. Full variable domain (remainder filled in from reference TRBV12-5 and TRBJ1-2): DARVTQTPRHKVTEMGQEVTMRCQPILGHNTVFWYRQTMMQGLELLAYFRNRAPLDDSGMPKDRFSAEMPDATLATLKIQPSEPRDSAVYFCASGQGNYGYTFGSGTRLTVV.